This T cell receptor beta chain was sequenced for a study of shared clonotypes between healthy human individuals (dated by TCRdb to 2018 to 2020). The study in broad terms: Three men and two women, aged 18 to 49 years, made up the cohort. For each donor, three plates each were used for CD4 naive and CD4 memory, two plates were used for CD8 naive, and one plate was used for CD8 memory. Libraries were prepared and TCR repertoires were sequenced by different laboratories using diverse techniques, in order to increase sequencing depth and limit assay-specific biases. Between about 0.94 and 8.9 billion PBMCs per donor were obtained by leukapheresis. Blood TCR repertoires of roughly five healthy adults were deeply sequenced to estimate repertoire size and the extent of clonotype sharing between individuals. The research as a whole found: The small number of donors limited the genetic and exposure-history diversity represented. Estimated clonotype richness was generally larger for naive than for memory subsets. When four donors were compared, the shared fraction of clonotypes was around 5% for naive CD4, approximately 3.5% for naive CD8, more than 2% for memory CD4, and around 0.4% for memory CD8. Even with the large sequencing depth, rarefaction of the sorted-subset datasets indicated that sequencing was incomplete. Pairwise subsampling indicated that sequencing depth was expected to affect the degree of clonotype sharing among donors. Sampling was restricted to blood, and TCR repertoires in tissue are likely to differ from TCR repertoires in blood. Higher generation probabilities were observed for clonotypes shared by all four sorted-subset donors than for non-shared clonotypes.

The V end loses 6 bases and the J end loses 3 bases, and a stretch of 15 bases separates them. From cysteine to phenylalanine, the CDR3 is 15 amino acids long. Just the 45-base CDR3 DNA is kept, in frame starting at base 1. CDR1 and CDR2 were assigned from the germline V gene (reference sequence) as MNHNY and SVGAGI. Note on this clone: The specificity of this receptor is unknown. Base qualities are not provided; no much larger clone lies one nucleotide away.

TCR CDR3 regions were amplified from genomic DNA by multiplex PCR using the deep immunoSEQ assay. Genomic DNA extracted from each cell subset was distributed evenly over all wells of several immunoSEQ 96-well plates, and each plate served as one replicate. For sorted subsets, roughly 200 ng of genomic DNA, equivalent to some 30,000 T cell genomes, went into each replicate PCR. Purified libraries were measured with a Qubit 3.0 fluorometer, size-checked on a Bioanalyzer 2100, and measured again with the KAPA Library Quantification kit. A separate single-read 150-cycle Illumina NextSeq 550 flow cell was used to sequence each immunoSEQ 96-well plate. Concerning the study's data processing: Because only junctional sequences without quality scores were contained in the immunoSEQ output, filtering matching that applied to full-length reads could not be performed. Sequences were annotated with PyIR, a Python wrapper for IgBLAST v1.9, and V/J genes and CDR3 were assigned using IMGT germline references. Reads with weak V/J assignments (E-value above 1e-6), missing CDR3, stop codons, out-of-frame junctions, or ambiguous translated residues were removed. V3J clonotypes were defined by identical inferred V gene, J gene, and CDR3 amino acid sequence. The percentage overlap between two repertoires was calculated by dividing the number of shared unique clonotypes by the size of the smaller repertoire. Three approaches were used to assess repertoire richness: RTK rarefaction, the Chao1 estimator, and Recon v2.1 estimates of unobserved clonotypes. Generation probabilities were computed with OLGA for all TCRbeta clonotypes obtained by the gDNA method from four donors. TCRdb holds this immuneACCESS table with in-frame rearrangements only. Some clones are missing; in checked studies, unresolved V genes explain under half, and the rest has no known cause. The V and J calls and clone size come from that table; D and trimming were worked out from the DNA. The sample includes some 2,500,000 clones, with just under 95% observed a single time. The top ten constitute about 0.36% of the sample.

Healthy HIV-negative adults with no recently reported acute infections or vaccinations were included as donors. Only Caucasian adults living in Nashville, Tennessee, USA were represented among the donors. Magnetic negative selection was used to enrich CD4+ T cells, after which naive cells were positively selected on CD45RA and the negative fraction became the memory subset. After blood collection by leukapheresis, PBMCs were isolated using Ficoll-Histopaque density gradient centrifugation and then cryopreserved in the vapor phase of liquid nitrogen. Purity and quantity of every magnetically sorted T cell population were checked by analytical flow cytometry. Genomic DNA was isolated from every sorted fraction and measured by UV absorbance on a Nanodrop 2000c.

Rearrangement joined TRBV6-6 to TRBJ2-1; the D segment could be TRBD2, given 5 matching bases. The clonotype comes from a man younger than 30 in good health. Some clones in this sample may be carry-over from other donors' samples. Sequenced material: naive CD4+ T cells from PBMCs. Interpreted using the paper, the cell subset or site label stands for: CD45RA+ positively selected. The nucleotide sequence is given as TGTGCCAGCAGCCGACGCCAAAGCGGCTACAATGAGCAGTTCTTC. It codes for CASSRRQSGYNEQFF.